In its sample, the clone carrying this TCR beta chain was seen a few times. Its matching antigen is unknown. All of the isolated RNA was reverse transcribed, so expressed TCRB transcripts were sequenced. Clones were sequenced by immunoSEQ multiplex PCR, and TCRdb holds only the in-frame ones, with some missing. The sample consists of 150,000 to 200,000 clones, around 8.4% of them appearing once. The source of the sample is a study of beta chain features in type 1 diabetes. Study-wide background: There were 107,917,701 sorted cells examined across all samples. Study-wide points: Among patients with Type 1 diabetes, TCRB CDR3s were moderately but significantly shorter in every one of the four CD4+ subsets.

J lost 3 bases, V lost 9 bases, and 9 bases had no gene match. Germline CDR1 is SGHVS and CDR2 is FQNEAQ. This CDR3 is built from 15 residues. Based on CD45RO/CCR7/CD25/CD127/CD95/CD27, CD4+ regulatory, stem cell-like memory, naive and central memory cells were sorted. Specimen: central memory CD4+ T cells from blood. The source is a woman under 30 with type 1 diabetes. J is TRBJ2-3 and V is TRBV7-8; 10 bases are a match to TRBD1. As DNA, the CDR3 is TGTGCCAGTGGAACCGCGGGACAGGGGACAGATACGCAGTATTTT. It is translated as CASGTAGQGTDTQYF.